This TCR beta chain was captured by sequencing in a study of PD-1 blockade in classical Hodgkin lymphoma. Each patient's relapse followed autologous stem cell transplantation, and brentuximab vedotin exposure varied. TCRdb's table, derived via immunoSEQ multiplex PCR, lists solely in-frame clones and lacks some. The sample shows some 4,000 clones, 70% to 75% of them seen only once. Trimming took off 1 base at V and 9 bases at J, with 16 bases between the two ends. The CDR3 covers 15 residues. Germline assignment: CDR1 SGHTA and CDR2 FQGTGA. The chain couples TRBV7-3 to TRBJ2-1; D is ambiguous. The receptor was derived from a human donor with classical Hodgkin lymphoma. Sequencing was performed on peripheral blood mononuclear cells (PBMCs), taken at baseline. CDR3 in amino acids: CASSLSGYQGGEQFF. CDR3 coding DNA: TGTGCCAGCAGCTTAAGTGGCTACCAAGGTGGTGAGCAGTTCTTC.